This T cell receptor (beta chain) was found in a study of response to subunit inactivated influenza vaccine. Points on this clonotype: A read error is possible here, since a much larger clone lies one base away.

This CDR3 region has 12 residues. Germline loops: CDR1 MNHNY, CDR2 SVGAGI (reference sequence). Using its own MiXCR run on the RT-PCR reads, TCRdb lists one record per CDR3 protein. This table has more than 500,000 distinct CDR3 sequences, about 11% appearing once. A further study also used this sample, focusing on T cells expressing NK-cell markers. From that report: UMIs were included in TCR beta cDNA generated by 5'RACE template switching. Of CD8+ T cells, roughly 1.0-7.0% belonged to dominant NKG2C+ clonotypes in roughly 6 donors. These clonotypes, the leaders elsewhere, also led the CD3+CD56-NKG2C+ fraction in a handful of donors.

The rearrangement uses TRBV6-6 and TRBJ2-3; D is possibly TRBD1 (6 bases). Sequencing was performed on PBMCs from blood, taken on the day of vaccination. The sequence derives from a man aged 50 to 60 who received an inactivated influenza vaccine. CDR3 sequence reads: CSSTQGTDTQYF. DNA of the CDR3: TGTTCCAGCACCCAGGGGACAGATACGCAGTATTTT.